The table lists the clone carrying this T cell receptor beta chain with a few counts. Germline trimming cut 3 bases from V and 0 bases from J; bases unmatched to any gene: 2. This CDR3 has 15 amino acids. Germline lookup yields CDR1 SGDLS and CDR2 YYNGEE. This specimen belongs to a study of blood T cell repertoires in COVID-19. Living in about two dozen US areas, the participants were between about 18 and 100 years of age. Method: immunoSEQ multiplex PCR; TCRdb's copy keeps in-frame clones and lacks some. The table has a few hundred thousand clones, around 80% seen once. Material: PBMCs or T cells enriched from blood (not recorded which). This TCR came from a man aged 25 to 40 with acute COVID-19. This chain links TRBV9 with TRBJ2-2; TRBD2 agrees at 7 bases. The CDR3 DNA sequence: TGTGCCAGCAGCGGGGGAGGGGCGAACACCGGGGAGCTGTTTTTT. Its protein product is CASSGGGANTGELFF.